This T cell receptor beta chain emerged from a study of response to subunit inactivated influenza vaccine. This clonotype was counted only a few times. Antigen unknown. V was pared by 5 bases and J by 2 bases, with 7 bases of the junction left unmatched. CDR1 and CDR2 (germline): SGHRS, YFSETQ. CDR3 length: 15 residues. General study points: Only a handful of new T cells, the authors suggested, are recruited with each seasonal influenza vaccination.

TCRdb passed the RT-PCR reads through MiXCR, listing each CDR3 protein once. The profile shows about 240,000 distinct CDR3 sequences, approximately 12% of them singletons. The sequence was obtained from a man between 45 and 60 years old who received an inactivated influenza vaccine. The rearrangement joins TRBV5-1 to TRBJ2-3; TRBD2 matches at 8 bases. The sequencing used non-naive T cells sorted from PBMCs, collected around 15 days before vaccination. The CDR3 is CASRLLAVDTDTQYF. CDR3 nucleotides: TGCGCCAGCAGACTACTAGCGGTAGACACAGATACGCAGTATTTT.